The 21 T cell receptor beta chains presented below share a single source sample, sequenced in a study of T cell responses to AZD1222 COVID-19 vaccine listed by TCRdb under 2021. Per the publication, the time point label means: about 28 days (+/-7) after the second vaccine dose. Library prep was done by the immunoSEQ multiplex PCR assay. Drawn from immuneACCESS, this table holds only the in-frame rearrangements with V and J called that TCRdb kept. Clones are partly lost; checked studies trace under half to an unresolved V gene and leave the rest unexplained. The sample table contains 120,000 to 150,000 clones; only one count was recorded for about 86% of them. Approximately 4.7% of the sample belongs to the ten largest clones. Source: peripheral blood, taken 28 days after the second AZD1222 dose. Receptor source: an adult who received the AZD1222 COVID-19 vaccine.

V is TRBV24-1 and J is TRBJ2-2, with D unresolved. This CDR3 is 14 amino acids long. Germline CDR1 and CDR2: KGHDR and SFDVKD. V lost 7 bases to trimming and J lost 1 base, with 9 bases between them. The CDR3 DNA reads as TGTGCCACCAGGCCGGCCGGGAACACCGGGGAGCTGTTTTTT. Its translation: CATRPAGNTGELFF.

The genes are TRBV5-4 and TRBJ1-1, with TRBD1 as a possible D gene (6 bases). CDR3 length equals 15 residues. Trimming stripped 0 bases from V and 4 bases from J, with 13 bases between. In germline, CDR1 is SGHNT, CDR2 YYREEE (reference sequence). The chain's CDR3 is CASSLVWGGGTEAFF. CDR3 bases: TGTGCCAGCAGCTTGGTGTGGGGAGGGGGCACTGAAGCTTTCTTT.

This chain links TRBV3-1 (or the pseudogene TRBV3-2) with TRBJ2-3; D may be TRBD1 or TRBD2 (5 bases each). Germline assignment: CDR1 LGHDT and CDR2 YNNKEL (reference sequence). V lost 4 bases, J lost 6 bases, and 11 bases lay in between. The CDR3 runs to 13 residues. This CDR3 is CASSRLGVDTQYF. In DNA, the CDR3 is TGTGCCAGCAGCCGGCTGGGGGTGGATACGCAGTATTTT.

V and J are TRBV5-1 and TRBJ1-1; 8 nucleotides agree with TRBD1. With 4 bases clipped from V and 1 base from J, the junction kept 6 bases outside the gene matches. The length of the CDR3 is 15 residues. Germline V lookup: CDR1 SGHRS, CDR2 YFSETQ. The CDR3 coding sequence is TGCGCCAGCAGCAACCCGACAGGGGCGAACACTGAAGCTTTCTTT. Translating it yields CASSNPTGANTEAFF.

The rearrangement uses TRBV6-5 and TRBJ1-2, with TRBD1 as a possible D gene (5 bases). The V gene's germline CDR1 is MNHEY and CDR2 SVGAGI. This CDR3 is built from 12 residues. With 6 bases removed from V and 8 bases from J, the gap between germline ends came to 13 bases. CDR3 loop: CASSLDNGGYTF. CDR3 coding DNA: TGTGCCAGCAGCCTGGACAATGGGGGCTACACCTTC.

The rearrangement joins TRBV12-3 or TRBV12-4 to TRBJ1-3; unclear D gene. Trimming took 3 bases from V and 0 from J, leaving 3 bases between them. The CDR3 length is 13 residues. CDR3 sequence reads: CASSLVSGNTIYF. CDR3 DNA: TGTGCCAGCAGTTTGGTCTCTGGAAACACCATATATTTT.

V and J are TRBV27 and TRBJ1-4, with D maybe TRBD1 (5 bases). From germline, CDR1 is MNHEY and CDR2 SMNVEV (reference sequence). This CDR3 is 16 amino acids long. V gave up 6 bases and J gave up 8 bases, with 22 bases separating them. The chain's CDR3 is CASRPLDSGSREKLFF. The CDR3 nucleotides read TGTGCCAGCAGACCTTTGGATTCAGGGTCCCGCGAAAAACTGTTTTTT.

The genes are TRBV28 and TRBJ2-1; TRBD2 matches at 10 bases. V was clipped by 5 bases and J by 5 bases; unmatched bases: 15. This CDR3 is 18 amino acids long. Germline V CDR1 and CDR2: MDHEN, SYDVKM. Here the CDR3 reads CASSPLLNLAGDHNEQFF. The CDR3 DNA sequence: TGTGCCAGCAGTCCCCTCTTAAATCTAGCGGGGGACCACAATGAGCAGTTCTTC.

The V and J genes are TRBV29-1 and TRBJ1-2; no clear D. Germline loops: CDR1 SQVTM, CDR2 ANQGSEA. This CDR3 spans 13 amino acids. V lost 0 bases and J 14 bases, leaving 19 bases between the germline ends. DNA for the CDR3: TGCAGCGTTGAAGATGTCACGGCCCCTCGAAGAACCTTC. Protein sequence: CSVEDVTAPRRTF.

This chain joins TRBV29-1 and TRBJ1-2, with D possibly TRBD1 on 5 matching bases. V dropped 4 bases and J dropped 8 bases, with 23 bases sitting between them. This CDR3 has 15 amino acids. From germline, CDR1 is SQVTM and CDR2 ANQGSEA. CDR3 protein: CSVASLGQESGGYTF. The DNA of the CDR3 is TGCAGCGTTGCTTCCCTGGGGCAGGAATCGGGGGGCTACACCTTC.

The chain links TRBV12-3 or TRBV12-4 to TRBJ1-5, with no clear D. CDR3 length equals 13 residues. Trimming left V 5 bases short and J 5 bases short, with 10 bases between. The CDR3 sequence: CASSPLTYQPQHF. The CDR3 DNA follows: TGTGCCAGCAGTCCCCTTACGTATCAGCCCCAGCATTTT.

This clone was seen a few times. The chain uses TRBV5-1 and TRBJ2-2, with 8 bases lining up with TRBD1. Germline loops: CDR1 SGHRS, CDR2 YFSETQ. This CDR3 has 13 residues. V shed 4 bases and J 7 bases; nucleotides not matched to a gene: 3. CDR3 nucleotide sequence: TGCGCCAGCAGCCGGACAGGGATCGGGGAGCTGTTTTTT. As protein: CASSRTGIGELFF.

The chain links TRBV5-6 to TRBJ1-6, with no clear D. The CDR3 extends over 12 amino acids. Trimming took 7 bases from V and 7 from J, leaving 9 bases between them. Germline CDR1 is SGHDT and CDR2 is YYEEEE. The CDR3 DNA follows: TGTGCCAGCGCCGGGTGGAATTCACCCCTCCACTTT. It is translated as CASAGWNSPLHF. Filled out from reference TRBV5-6 and TRBJ1-6, the complete variable domain reads DAGVTQSPTHLIKTRGQQVTLRCSPKSGHDTVSWYQQALGQGPQFIFQYYEEEERQRGNFPDRFSGHQFPNYSSELNVNALLLGDSALYLCASAGWNSPLHFGNGTRLTVT.

This CDR3 reads CASSKSLAGRDTEAFF. As DNA, the CDR3 is TGTGCCAGCAGCAAGTCCCTGGCAGGGAGGGACACTGAAGCTTTCTTT. The chain combines TRBV7-2 with TRBJ1-1, with a possible D match to TRBD1 (5 bases). The germline V gene encodes CDR1 SGHTA and CDR2 FQGNSA. V shed 5 bases and J shed 3 bases, with 19 bases lying between them. CDR3 length: 16 amino acids.

The chain joins TRBV28 to TRBJ1-2; a weak D match, TRBD1 (6 bases). V lost 4 bases and J lost 12, with 21 bases in between. Germline lookup yields CDR1 MDHEN and CDR2 SYDVKM. This CDR3 is built from 14 residues. CDR3 DNA: TGTGCCAGCAGTTCCGGGACAAGGGTGGGGCGGGACACCTTC. As protein: CASSSGTRVGRDTF.

This clone was recorded a few times. The V call is TRBV7-8, the J call TRBJ1-5; maybe TRBD1 (6 bases). This CDR3 has 16 amino acids. Trimming left V 1 base short and J 3 bases short, with 13 bases between. The germline V gene has CDR1 SGHVS and CDR2 FQNEAQ. In DNA, the CDR3 is TGTGCCAGCAGCTTAGTTCCGGGGGGGGCCAATCAGCCCCAGCATTTT. This translates into CASSLVPGGANQPQHF.

The V gene is TRBV6-5, the J gene TRBJ2-2; tentative D call: TRBD1 (6 bases). Trimming stripped 5 bases from V and 7 bases from J, with 17 bases between. Germline V gene lookup returns CDR1 MNHEY and CDR2 SVGAGI. CDR3 size: 15 residues. As DNA, the CDR3 is TGTGCCAGCAGTCATAACAGGGATGTGGTCGGGGAGCTGTTTTTT. As protein: CASSHNRDVVGELFF.

This chain connects TRBV6-5 to TRBJ2-3; D may correspond to TRBD1 or TRBD2 (6 bases each). This CDR3 has 15 residues. Between the trimmed V and J ends, which lost 6 bases and 1 base, there was a span of 14 bases. Germline loops: CDR1 MNHEY, CDR2 SVGAGI. CDR3 nucleotide sequence: TGTGCCAGCAGCATGGAAAGGGGGGGCACAGATACGCAGTATTTT. This translates into CASSMERGGTDTQYF.

The chain employs TRBV14 and TRBJ1-1, with D unresolved. The CDR3 extends over 16 amino acids. Per germline, CDR1 SGHDN and CDR2 FVKESK. Deletions cut 0 bases from V and 1 base from J, with 12 bases between. DNA for the CDR3: TGTGCCAGCAGCCAAGATCCAACGGTGGGGAACACTGAAGCTTTCTTT. Protein product: CASSQDPTVGNTEAFF.

V usage is TRBV7-2 and J usage is TRBJ2-5; TRBD2 matches 16 bases. The length of the CDR3 is 18 residues. The germline gives CDR1 SGHTA, CDR2 FQGNSA. Losses at the gene ends were 2 bases for V and 2 bases for J; bases not matched to a gene: 5. The DNA of the CDR3 is TGTGCCAGCAGCTTATCTGGGACTAGCGGGGGGGGACAAGAGACCCAGTACTTC. It yields the protein CASSLSGTSGGGQETQYF.

This clone was detected once. This chain joins TRBV30 and TRBJ1-5; D remains ambiguous. Trimming took off 1 base at V and 6 bases at J, with 7 bases between the two ends. This CDR3 has 12 residues. Germline V gene lookup returns CDR1 GTSNPN and CDR2 SVGIG (reference sequence). In DNA, the CDR3 is TGTGCCTGGAGTGGGGTTTCTCAGCCCCAGCATTTT. It encodes CAWSGVSQPQHF.